The next 17 T cell receptor beta chains were all read from a single sample in a study of cytomegalovirus exposure and HLA in healthy donors. With 60 Vbeta and 13 Jbeta primers, the PCR was carried out. Profiling relied on immunoSEQ multiplex PCR, and the TCRdb table lists in-frame clones only, not all of them. The data contain roughly 150,000 clones, 80% to 85% of them seen just once; the ten biggest clones take up about 2%. The source material was PBMCs. The receptors were sampled from a male donor in good health and CMV-seronegative.

V and J are TRBV27 and TRBJ2-3; D is unresolved. This CDR3 region has 15 residues. The germline V gene encodes CDR1 MNHEY and CDR2 SMNVEV (reference sequence). V was pared by 6 bases and J by 0 bases, with 13 bases between. The DNA of the CDR3 is TGTGCCAGCAGAGACTCCTTCCCAAGCACAGATACGCAGTATTTT. Translated, it gives CASRDSFPSTDTQYF.

The chain joins TRBV19 to TRBJ2-7, with 7 nucleotides matching TRBD1. V lost 1 base to trimming and J lost 7 bases; unmatched junction nucleotides: 4. The length of the CDR3 is 13 residues. Looked up from germline, CDR1 is LNHDA and CDR2 is SQIVND (reference sequence). CDR3 DNA: TGTGCCAGTAGTATAGGACAGGGTCGGGAGCAGTACTTC. Amino acid sequence: CASSIGQGREQYF.

The rearrangement uses TRBV6-1 and TRBJ1-1, with D perhaps matching TRBD1 (6 bases). The CDR3 runs to 15 residues. Germline CDR1 and CDR2: MNHNS and SASEGT. Trimming stripped 7 bases from V and 4 bases from J, with 19 bases between. The CDR3: CASNHGQGSTTEAFF. In DNA form, the CDR3 reads TGTGCCAGCAACCATGGGCAGGGGTCTACCACTGAAGCTTTCTTT.

The rearrangement joins TRBV7-9 to TRBJ2-2, with D perhaps matching TRBD2 (5 bases). This CDR3 is built from 17 residues. The V end was cut by 1 base, the J end by 5 bases, with 17 bases between. Germline lookup yields CDR1 SEHNR and CDR2 FQNEAQ (reference sequence). CDR3 residues: CASSLVADSRETGELFF. Here the CDR3 DNA reads TGTGCCAGCAGCTTAGTGGCGGACTCCCGTGAGACCGGGGAGCTGTTTTTT. The variable domain in full, completed from reference TRBV7-9 and TRBJ2-2, reads DTGVSQNPRHKITKRGQNVTFRCDPISEHNRLYWYRQTLGQGPEFLTYFQNEAQLEKSRLLSDRFSAERPKGSFSTLEIQRTEQGDSAMYLCASSLVADSRETGELFFGEGSRLTVL.

The sample holds a few counts of this clone. This chain connects TRBV6-4 to TRBJ2-6; D call uncertain. Per germline, CDR1 MRHNA and CDR2 SNTAGT. CDR3 size: 15 residues. V shed 3 bases and J shed 0 bases, with 6 bases lying between them. The CDR3 nucleotides read TGTGCCAGCAGTGATTCGAGCTCTGGGGCCAACGTCCTGACTTTC. It translates to CASSDSSSGANVLTF.

V and J are TRBV7-8 and TRBJ1-2; D gene uncertain. CDR1 and CDR2 from the germline V gene are SGHVS and FQNEAQ. The CDR3 sequence is 16 residues long. V lost 3 bases, J lost 1 base, and 15 bases lay in between. CDR3 sequence (DNA): TGTGCCAGCAGCTTGACAAATTTCGACGGTAACTATGGCTACACCTTC. As protein: CASSLTNFDGNYGYTF.

This rearrangement joins TRBV6-5 to TRBJ1-5; D perhaps matches TRBD1 (6 bases). The V end was cut by 6 bases, the J end by 7 bases, with 16 bases between. Germline values: CDR1 MNHEY, CDR2 SVGAGI. The CDR3 loop spans 14 amino acids. CDR3 coding DNA: TGTGCCAGCAGCGAAACAGGGTTCGGACAGCCCCAGCATTTT. Protein sequence: CASSETGFGQPQHF.

The chain links TRBV5-1 to TRBJ2-7, with D possibly being TRBD2 (7 bases). The V end lost 4 bases, the J end lost 3 bases, and 11 bases lay between the germline ends. Germline lookup yields CDR1 SGHRS and CDR2 YFSETQ. This CDR3 has 13 amino acids. CDR3 nucleotide sequence: TGCGCCAGCAGCCGGGGGGCCGACTACGAGCAGTACTTC. Translating gives CASSRGADYEQYF. Complete variable domain (other parts from reference TRBV5-1 and TRBJ2-7): KAGVTQTPRYLIKTRGQQVTLSCSPISGHRSVSWYQQTPGQGLQFLFEYFSETQRNKGNFPGRFSGRQFSNSRSEMNVSTLELGDSALYLCASSRGADYEQYFGPGTRLTVT.

The chain uses TRBV5-1 and TRBJ2-4; 8 nucleotides match TRBD1. The ends lost 4 bases at V and 7 bases at J; junction bases unmatched: 13. CDR1 and CDR2 from the germline V gene are SGHRS and YFSETQ. This CDR3 is built from 16 residues. CDR3 sequence (DNA): TGCGCCAGCAGCCCGGGCGGCAGGGGGCTCGGGAACATTCAGTACTTC. It codes for CASSPGGRGLGNIQYF. The full variable domain, its missing parts supplied by reference TRBV5-1 and TRBJ2-4, is KAGVTQTPRYLIKTRGQQVTLSCSPISGHRSVSWYQQTPGQGLQFLFEYFSETQRNKGNFPGRFSGRQFSNSRSEMNVSTLELGDSALYLCASSPGGRGLGNIQYFGAGTRLSVL.

V and J are TRBV4-3 and TRBJ1-2; D is perhaps TRBD1 (5 bases). The CDR3 covers 14 residues. Germline values: CDR1 LGHNA, CDR2 YSLEER. The V end was cut by 1 base, the J end by 4 bases, with 10 bases between. CDR3 in amino acids: CASSQGGLGYGYTF. The DNA of the CDR3 is TGCGCCAGCAGCCAAGGGGGCCTCGGCTATGGCTACACCTTC.

CDR3 protein: CASSEGLARSYEQYF. CDR3 bases: TGTGCCAGCAGCGAGGGACTAGCGAGGTCCTACGAGCAGTACTTC. The chain recombines TRBV11-2 with TRBJ2-7, with TRBD2 identical over 10 bases. The length of the CDR3 is 15 residues. Trimming at V came to 5 bases and at J to 1 base, leaving 5 bases not matched to a gene. Germline V gives CDR1 SGHAT, CDR2 FQNNGV.

The chain combines TRBV7-8 with TRBJ2-1; D not certain. The length of the CDR3 is 15 residues. Germline loops: CDR1 SGHVS, CDR2 FQNEAQ. V lost 5 bases to trimming and J lost 7 bases, with 18 bases between them. CDR3 nucleotides: TGTGCCAGCAGCCCTCAATCACAGCCAGCAAATGAGCAGTTCTTC. Amino acids: CASSPQSQPANEQFF. The variable domain in full, with the rest retrieved from reference TRBV7-8 and TRBJ2-1, is GAGVSQSPRYKVAKRGQDVALRCDPISGHVSLFWYQQALGQGPEFLTYFQNEAQLDKSGLPSDRFFAERPEGSVSTLKIQRTQQEDSAVYLCASSPQSQPANEQFFGPGTRLTVL.

CDR3 coding DNA: TGTGCCAGCAGCTTAGTAGTCCAAGAGACCCAGTACTTC. Protein product: CASSLVVQETQYF. The chain employs TRBV7-6 and TRBJ2-5; no firm D call. Between the trimmed V and J ends, which lost 1 base and 1 base, there was a span of 4 bases. The CDR3 covers 13 residues. Per germline, CDR1 SGHVS and CDR2 FNYEAQ.

The rearrangement uses TRBV6-6 and TRBJ1-6; D not certain. There are 14 residues in the CDR3. V was pared by 4 bases and J by 11 bases, with 15 bases between. CDR1 and CDR2 (germline): MNHNY, SVGAGI (reference sequence). The CDR3 reads CASSLRVGETPLHF. CDR3 coding DNA: TGTGCCAGCAGTTTAAGGGTTGGGGAGACACCCCTCCACTTT.

This chain connects TRBV7-9 to TRBJ1-5; 7 nucleotides match TRBD1. The CDR3 runs to 14 residues. In germline, CDR1 is SEHNR, CDR2 FQNEAQ (reference sequence). V lost 5 bases to trimming and J lost 5 bases; unmatched junction nucleotides: 6. The DNA of the CDR3 is TGTGCCAGCAGCCCGACAGGGAGCCATCAGCCCCAGCATTTT. Translating it yields CASSPTGSHQPQHF.

The chain recombines TRBV15 with TRBJ1-5; 8 bases line up with TRBD1. J lost 4 bases, V lost 0 bases, and 5 bases had no gene match. CDR1 and CDR2 from the germline V gene are LNHNV and YYDKDF (reference sequence). The CDR3 is 16 amino acids. The CDR3 nucleotides are TGTGCCACCAGCAGAGAATGGGACAGGATAAATCAGCCCCAGCATTTT. Protein sequence: CATSREWDRINQPQHF.

Concerning this clone itself: Other DNA sequences in this sample translate to the same CDR3. J is TRBJ2-7 and V is TRBV9; D is perhaps TRBD1 (5 bases). Germline-derived CDR1 and CDR2 are SGDLS and YYNGEE. CDR3 length: 13 amino acids. V lost 4 bases to trimming and J lost 4 bases, with 12 bases between them. The CDR3 loop reads CASSPRDSYEQYF. CDR3 nucleotide sequence: TGTGCCAGCAGCCCCAGAGACAGTTACGAGCAGTACTTC.